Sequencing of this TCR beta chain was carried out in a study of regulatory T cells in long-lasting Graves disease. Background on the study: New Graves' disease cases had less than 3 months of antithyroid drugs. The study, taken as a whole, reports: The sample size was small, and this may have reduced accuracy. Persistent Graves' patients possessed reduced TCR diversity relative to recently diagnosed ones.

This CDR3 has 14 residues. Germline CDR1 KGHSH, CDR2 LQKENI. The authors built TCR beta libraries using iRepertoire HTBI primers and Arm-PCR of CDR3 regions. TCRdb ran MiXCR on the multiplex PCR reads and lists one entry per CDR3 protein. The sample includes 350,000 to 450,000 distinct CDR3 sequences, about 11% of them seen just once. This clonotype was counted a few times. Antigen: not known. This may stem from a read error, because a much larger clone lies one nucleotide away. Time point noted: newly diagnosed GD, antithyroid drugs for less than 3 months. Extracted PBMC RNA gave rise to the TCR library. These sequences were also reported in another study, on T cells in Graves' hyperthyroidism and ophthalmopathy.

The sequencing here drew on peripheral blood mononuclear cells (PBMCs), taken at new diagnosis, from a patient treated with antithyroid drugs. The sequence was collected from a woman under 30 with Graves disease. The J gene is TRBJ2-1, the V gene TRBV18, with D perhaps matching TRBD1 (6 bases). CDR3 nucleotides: TGTGCCAGCCCACCACCCGGGACACCGAATGAGCAGTTCTTC. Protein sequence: CASPPPGTPNEQFF.